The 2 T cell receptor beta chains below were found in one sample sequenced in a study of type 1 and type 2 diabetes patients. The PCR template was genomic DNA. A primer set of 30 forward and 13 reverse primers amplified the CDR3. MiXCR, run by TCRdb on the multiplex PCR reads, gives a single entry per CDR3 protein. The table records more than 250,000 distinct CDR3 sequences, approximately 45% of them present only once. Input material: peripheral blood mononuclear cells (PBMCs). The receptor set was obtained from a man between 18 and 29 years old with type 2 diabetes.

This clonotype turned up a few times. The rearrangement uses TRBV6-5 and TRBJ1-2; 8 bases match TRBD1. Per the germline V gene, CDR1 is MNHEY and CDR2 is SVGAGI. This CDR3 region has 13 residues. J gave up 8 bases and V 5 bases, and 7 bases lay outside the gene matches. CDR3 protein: CASSGQGLEGYTF. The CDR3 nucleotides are TGTGCCAGCAGTGGACAGGGATTGGAAGGCTACACCTTC.

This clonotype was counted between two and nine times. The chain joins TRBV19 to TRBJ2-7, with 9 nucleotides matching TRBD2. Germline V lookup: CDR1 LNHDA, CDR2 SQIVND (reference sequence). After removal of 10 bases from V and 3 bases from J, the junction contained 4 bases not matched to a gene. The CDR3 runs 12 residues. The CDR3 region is CATQTSGYEQYF. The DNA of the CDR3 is TGTGCCACCCAGACTAGCGGCTACGAGCAGTACTTC.